A selection of T cell receptor beta chains follows, all from one sample in a study of OX40 agonist ivuxolimab in advanced cancers. Using immunoSEQ multiplex PCR, the repertoire was profiled, and TCRdb retains in-frame clones only, with some absent. The sample contains some 50,000 clones, 83% of which appear only once. The material was CD4+ or CD8+ T cells sorted from blood, obtained in a trial of the OX40 agonist ivuxolimab. These receptor sequences come from an adult with an advanced solid tumor such as melanoma, head and neck, liver or kidney cancer. Both conserved end residues are part of each CDR3. A D gene is named only where the DNA matches it firmly. A clone size is listed for some rows: how often the clone was seen (once, few, many), or a class if it is expanded.

size,D,J,V,DNA,CDR3
-,-,TRBJ1-1,TRBV27,TGTGCCAGCAGTTTTCGCAGGGGGAACACTGAAGCTTTCTTT,CASSFRRGNTEAFF
-,-,TRBJ1-2,TRBV19,TGTGCCAGTAGCCAGGGCTCATCTGGGGGCTACACCTTC,CASSQGSSGGYTF
-,-,TRBJ2-3,TRBV7-2,TGTGCCAGCAGCTTACTAGCGACAGTCACAGATACGCAGTATTTT,CASSLLATVTDTQYF
-,-,TRBJ1-2,TRBV9,TGTGCCAGCAGCGTAGCTGGGGGCTTCTATGGCTACACCTTC,CASSVAGGFYGYTF
few,-,TRBJ1-4,TRBV15,TGTGCCACCAGCAGAGATCCGGGACGCAATAATGAAAAACTGTTTTTT,CATSRDPGRNNEKLFF
few,-,TRBJ1-6,TRBV6-1,TGTGCCAGCAGTGCGATCCGCGGAGTTAATTCACCCCTCCACTTT,CASSAIRGVNSPLHF
-,-,TRBJ2-7,TRBV19,TGTGCCAGTAGTAGCGGTTCTCTTGGTCTCGAGCAGTACTTC,CASSSGSLGLEQYF
few,-,TRBJ2-3,TRBV5-5,TGTGCCAGCAGCTCGTATTCTAGCGCAGATACGCAGTATTTT,CASSSYSSADTQYF
-,-,TRBJ1-5,TRBV19,TGTGCCAGTAGGACGGGACGATCTAGCAATCAGCCCCAGCATTTT,CASRTGRSSNQPQHF
-,TRBD1,TRBJ1-4,TRBV10-3,TGTGCCATCAGGCCGGGACAGGGGGAGGAAAAACTGTTTTTT,CAIRPGQGEEKLFF
-,TRBD2,TRBJ2-3,TRBV19,TGTGCCAGTAGGGTGACTAGCGGGAGGGCCAGTACGCAGTATTTT,CASRVTSGRASTQYF
-,TRBD2,TRBJ2-1,TRBV27,TGTGCCAGCAGTGGACTAGTCAATGGGTATGAGCAGTTCTTC,CASSGLVNGYEQFF
few,-,TRBJ2-1,TRBV29-1,TGCAGCGCCAAGGCCAGCGGCAATGAGCAGTTCTTC,CSAKASGNEQFF
-,-,TRBJ2-1,TRBV28,TGTGCCAGCAGTTCCGCCTACAGGGTTACGGGTGGGAATGAGCAGTTCTTC,CASSSAYRVTGGNEQFF
-,TRBD1,TRBJ1-5,TRBV28,TGTGCCAGCAGCTCGAGGGTAGGGACAGGGTGGGGTGGCAATCAGCCCCAGCATTTT,CASSSRVGTGWGGNQPQHF
few,TRBD2,TRBJ2-7,TRBV28,TGTGCCAGCAGTTTTAGACTAGCGGATTTAAACTACGAGCAGTACTTC,CASSFRLADLNYEQYF
-,TRBD2,TRBJ2-1,TRBV19,TGTGCCAGTCAGTCTTGGTGGGAGGGCGGAAATGAGCAGTTCTTC,CASQSWWEGGNEQFF
-,TRBD1,TRBJ1-1,TRBV19,TGTGCCAGTAGTACCCGACAGGGGGCGAGGGGAATTGAAGCTTTCTTT,CASSTRQGARGIEAFF
-,-,TRBJ2-7,TRBV30,TGTGCCTGGAAGGCAAGTCCGAGCTCCTACGAGCAGTACTTC,CAWKASPSSYEQYF
-,TRBD2,TRBJ2-5,TRBV5-4,TGTGCCAGCGGGCTAGCGGGAGTAGAGACCCAGTACTTC,CASGLAGVETQYF
-,-,TRBJ1-1,TRBV7-2,TGTGCCAGCAGTCCTAGAGGCCGTACCACTGAAGCTTTCTTT,CASSPRGRTTEAFF
-,-,TRBJ1-2,TRBV30,TGTGCCTGGAGGGGGTCAGGGGAGAGCTATGGCTACACCTTC,CAWRGSGESYGYTF
-,-,TRBJ2-6,TRBV7-8,TGTGCCAGCAGCCGGGTTGGCAACAGGGAAACCTCTGGGGCCAACGTCCTGACTTTC,CASSRVGNRETSGANVLTF
-,-,TRBJ1-3,TRBV2,TGTGCCAGCAGTGCACAGGCTATCTCTGGAAACACCATATATTTT,CASSAQAISGNTIYF
-,TRBD2,TRBJ2-5,TRBV5-8,TGTGCCAGCAGCTTGGTTGTCATTAGCGGGGGATGGGGAGAGACCCAGTACTTC,CASSLVVISGGWGETQYF
-,-,TRBJ1-2,TRBV5-8,TGTGCCAGCAGCTTGGCGGCAGGGGAAGGCTACACCTTC,CASSLAAGEGYTF
-,-,TRBJ2-3,TRBV15,TGTGCCACCAGCAGAGATAGGGGGGTGGTGGAAGATACGCAGTATTTT,CATSRDRGVVEDTQYF
-,TRBD1,TRBJ2-7,TRBV5-4,TGTGCCAGCAGCCAGGGACAGGGTTGGGAGCAGTACTTC,CASSQGQGWEQYF